The entry below describes one TCR beta chain. Its specificity is not known. V was pared by 0 bases and J by 5 bases, with 11 bases between. The CDR3 covers 14 residues. CDR1 is MNHEY, CDR2 SVGAGI, per germline. Treatment meaning: some 20 received Ad26.COV2.S at low or high dose, single or two shots; about 5 received placebo; per-sample allocation not given. Sampling occurred on day 63 after the first vaccine or placebo injection. An adult aged 18-55 years in Boston served as the donor. This sample is drawn from a study of Ad26.COV2.S vaccination and SARS-CoV-2 variants. Study-level results: Comparability of non-spike TCR breadth was observed across vaccine and placebo recipients. The TCR-based breadth and depth measures might underestimate overall T cell responses.

Profiling relied on immunoSEQ multiplex PCR, and the TCRdb table lists in-frame clones only, not all of them. This table has roughly 350,000 clones, 80% to 90% appearing once. The J gene is TRBJ2-7, the V gene TRBV6-5; perhaps TRBD2 as D (5 bases). This sequence originates from a person between 18 and 65 years old who received the Ad26.COV2.S COVID-19 vaccine or a placebo. Sequenced material: peripheral blood, taken in a trial of Ad26.COV2.S vaccine versus placebo. In nucleotides, the CDR3 is TGTGCCAGCAGTTACTCCGGAGGTTTAGACGAGCAGTACTTC. Amino acid sequence: CASSYSGGLDEQYF.